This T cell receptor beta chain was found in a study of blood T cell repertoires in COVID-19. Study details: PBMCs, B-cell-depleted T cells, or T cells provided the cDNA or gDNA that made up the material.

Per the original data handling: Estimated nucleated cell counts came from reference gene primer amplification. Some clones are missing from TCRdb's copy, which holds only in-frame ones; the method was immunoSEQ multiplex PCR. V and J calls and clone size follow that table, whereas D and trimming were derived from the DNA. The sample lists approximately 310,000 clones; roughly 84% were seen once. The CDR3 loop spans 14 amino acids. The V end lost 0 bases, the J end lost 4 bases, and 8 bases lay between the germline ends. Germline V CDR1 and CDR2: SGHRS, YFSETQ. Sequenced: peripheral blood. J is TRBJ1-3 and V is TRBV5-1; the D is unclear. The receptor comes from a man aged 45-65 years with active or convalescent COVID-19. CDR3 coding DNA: TGCGCCAGCAGCTTGGTGGCAAAAGGAAACACCATATATTTT. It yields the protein CASSLVAKGNTIYF. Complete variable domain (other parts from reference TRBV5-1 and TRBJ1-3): KAGVTQTPRYLIKTRGQQVTLSCSPISGHRSVSWYQQTPGQGLQFLFEYFSETQRNKGNFPGRFSGRQFSNSRSEMNVSTLELGDSALYLCASSLVAKGNTIYFGEGSWLTVV.